The 13 T cell receptor beta chains reported below all come from one sample, sequenced in a study of CD8 T cells in ankylosing spondylitis. Findings of the study overall: One TCR beta motif, made up of roughly eight highly homologous variants, appeared characteristic of ankylosing spondylitis blood.

No antigen has been identified for these receptors. A single record per CDR3 protein comes from TCRdb applying MiXCR to the 5' RACE reads. The sample includes approximately 540,000 distinct CDR3 sequences, roughly 13% seen only once; the top ten take 6.5% to 7%. Sequencing was carried out using blood, either unsorted or a sorted T cell fraction (not recorded which). These receptors all stem from a male donor with ankylosing spondylitis.

This clonotype came up a few times. This rearrangement joins TRBV27 to TRBJ2-3; TRBD2 agrees at 10 bases. The ends lost 4 bases at V and 3 bases at J; junction bases unmatched: 16. Per the germline V gene, CDR1 is MNHEY and CDR2 is SMNVEV (reference sequence). The CDR3 contains 19 residues. DNA for the CDR3: TGTGCCAGCAGTTCGGATCTAGCGGGAGCTAGCCTCGGTACAGATACGCAGTATTTT. This sequence encodes CASSSDLAGASLGTDTQYF.

V gene TRBV7-6 combines with J gene TRBJ2-3, with D perhaps TRBD2 (6 bases). Germline-derived CDR1 and CDR2 are SGHVS and FNYEAQ. V shed 5 bases and J shed 6 bases, with 15 bases lying between them. The CDR3 has 14 amino acids. DNA of the CDR3: TGTGCCAGCAGCCAAATTCCAGGAGGGGATACGCAGTATTTT. Protein product: CASSQIPGGDTQYF. Full variable domain (outside the CDR3, taken from reference TRBV7-6 and TRBJ2-3): GAGVSQSPRYKVTKRGQDVALRCDPISGHVSLYWYRQALGQGPEFLTYFNYEAQQDKSGLPNDRFSAERPEGSISTLTIQRTEQRDSAMYRCASSQIPGGDTQYFGPGTRLTVL.

V usage is TRBV24-1 and J usage is TRBJ2-7; D remains ambiguous. CDR1 and CDR2 from the germline V gene are KGHDR and SFDVKD. The CDR3 totals 9 residues. The V end lost 12 bases, the J end lost 2 bases, and 4 bases lay between the germline ends. As DNA, the CDR3 is TGTGCCCAACCCTACGAGCAGTACGTC. It translates to CAQPYEQYV.

The sample holds many counts of this clonotype. V gene TRBV5-1 combines with J gene TRBJ1-6, with unresolved D. CDR3 length: 14 amino acids. With 4 bases removed from V and 7 bases from J, the gap between germline ends came to 12 bases. Germline V gene sequence: CDR1 SGHRS, CDR2 YFSETQ. DNA for the CDR3: TGCGCCAGCAGCGATCGGGGTTCCAATTCACCCCTCCACTTT. Translation: CASSDRGSNSPLHF.

This clonotype came up a few times. J is TRBJ2-3 and V is TRBV20-1, with 7 bases that match TRBD2. The CDR3 has 16 amino acids. Germline V lookup: CDR1 DFQATT, CDR2 SNEGSKA (reference sequence). V dropped 3 bases and J dropped 0; count of bases not matched to a gene: 9. The CDR3 region is CSASSQRDLSTDTQYF. The CDR3 bases are TGCAGTGCTAGTTCCCAGCGGGATTTAAGCACAGATACGCAGTATTTT.

The chain employs TRBV10-1 and TRBJ2-3; 11 bases are a match to TRBD2. V lost 7 bases to trimming and J lost 2 bases; unmatched junction nucleotides: 8. Germline V CDR1 and CDR2: WNHNN, SYGVQD (reference sequence). This CDR3 contains 16 residues. The CDR3 DNA reads TGCGCCAGCACCTTAGCGGGAGGGCCGGACACAGATACGCAGTATTTT. Encoded protein: CASTLAGGPDTDTQYF.

This clonotype turned up a few times. The V and J genes are TRBV18 and TRBJ2-5; D not certain. Looked up from germline, CDR1 is KGHSH and CDR2 is LQKENI. The CDR3 covers 14 residues. V lost 2 bases, J lost 1 base, and 8 bases lay in between. CDR3 nucleotide sequence: TGTGCCAGCTCACCATTGTCCACCCAAGAGACCCAGTACTTC. It codes for CASSPLSTQETQYF.

The chain employs TRBV5-1 and TRBJ2-3; 7 positions match TRBD1. The germline CDR1 and CDR2 sequences are SGHRS and YFSETQ. The CDR3 runs 16 residues. V lost 3 bases and J lost 3; bases outside the gene matches: 10. In DNA form, the CDR3 reads TGCGCCAGCAGCTCCCTCGACAGGGTCGGGACAGATACGCAGTATTTT. Its protein is CASSSLDRVGTDTQYF.

The chain carries TRBV12-3 or TRBV12-4 and TRBJ1-3, with TRBD1 as a possible D gene (6 bases). V was clipped by 10 bases and J by 2 bases, with 21 bases between them. The length of the CDR3 is 16 residues. The CDR3, as DNA: TGTGCCACCACAACCGGGACATCAAGGCCTGGAAACACCATATATTTT. Protein: CATTTGTSRPGNTIYF.

This clonotype has just a few counts. V and J are TRBV27 and TRBJ1-2, with TRBD1 matching 7 bases. Germline V gene data show CDR1 as MNHEY and CDR2 as SMNVEV (reference sequence). V was pared by 6 bases and J by 5 bases, with 3 bases of the junction left unmatched. The CDR3 loop spans 12 amino acids. DNA of the CDR3: TGTGCCAGCAGACAGGGGATGTATGGCTACACCTTC. Encoded protein: CASRQGMYGYTF.

The J gene is TRBJ2-5, the V gene TRBV5-1, with TRBD2 matching 11 bases. The CDR3 is made up of 15 amino acids. Germline assignment: CDR1 SGHRS and CDR2 YFSETQ. J lost 3 bases, V lost 2 bases, and 3 bases had no gene match. CDR3 nucleotide sequence: TGCGCCAGCAGCTTCCTAGCGGGAGGAGAAGAGACCCAGTACTTC. As protein: CASSFLAGGEETQYF.

The table lists this clonotype with a few counts. The CDR3 DNA reads as TGTGCCAGCGGGGGGACAGGCTCCTACGAGCAGTACGTC. This encodes CASGGTGSYEQYV. The genes are TRBV7-9 and TRBJ2-7, with 8 nucleotides matching TRBD1. Germline assignment: CDR1 SEHNR and CDR2 FQNEAQ (reference sequence). This CDR3 comprises 13 residues. Trimming cost V 8 bases and J 0 bases; bases outside gene matches: 3.

This clonotype was detected ten times or more. The rearrangement uses TRBV5-1 and TRBJ2-1, with a weak D call TRBD1 (5 bases). Trimming took off 1 base at V and 9 bases at J, with 11 bases between the two ends. The CDR3 extends over 13 amino acids. Germline V gene data show CDR1 as SGHRS and CDR2 as YFSETQ. CDR3 sequence: CASSLNQGSEQFF. DNA for the CDR3: TGCGCCAGCAGCTTGAACCAGGGTAGTGAGCAGTTCTTC.